Listed here are 28 T cell receptor beta chains from one sample, sequenced in a study of CD8+ T cells in alopecia areata (dated by TCRdb to 2016 to 2019). Pooled mouse cutaneous lymph node cells were stained for CD4, CD8alpha, NKG2D, NKG2ACE and other markers, then sorted on a BD Influx. Library preparation was by the immunoSEQ multiplex PCR assay. RNA was extracted from all samples and reverse transcribed into cDNA as template for TCR sequencing. Not all clones reach the TCRdb copy of this immuneACCESS table, which keeps in-frame sequences only. Checked studies attribute under half of the gap to unresolved V genes and leave the rest unexplained. With 290,000 or so clones recorded, this sample contains no clone counted only once. The biggest ten clones account for more than 1% of the sample. The sample consisted of CD4+ T cells sorted from a lymph node. The receptors here all came from a C3H/HeJ mouse with alopecia areata. This mouse strain carries MHC haplotype H2-k.

This clone appeared a few times. Mouse names are used for the genes. The CDR3 DNA, read in part, is TGTGCCAGCGCAAACAGGGGGCGATATGCT. Its protein product is CASANRGRYA. The whole CDR3 reads CASANRGRYAEQFF. The rearrangement joins TRBV13-2 to TRBJ2-1; TRBD1 matches 9 bases. The DNA ends 4 residues before the CDR3 does, and the rest of the CDR3 is filled in from the germline J gene. With V trimmed by 6 bases and J by 4 bases, 5 bases remained unmatched. The CDR3 runs 14 residues. Germline lookup yields CDR1 NNHNN and CDR2 SYGAGS (reference sequence).

A note on this clone: Gene and germline names: mouse. The read ends 4 residues shy of where the CDR3 ends; the end is completed using the germline J gene. The J gene is TRBJ1-2, the V gene TRBV13-1; 7 bases agree with TRBD1. V shed 3 bases and J 0 bases; nucleotides not matched to a gene: 8. CDR3 length: 16 residues. Germline V gives CDR1 NSHNY, CDR2 SYGAGN. CDR3 amino acids: CASSAQPTGTNSDYTF. The CDR3 bases that were read are TGTGCCAGCAGTGCCCAACCGACAGGGACAAACTCC.

As to this clone: These gene names are mouse names. The CDR3 is cut off 4 residues early in the read; its end comes from the germline J gene. The genes are TRBV14 and TRBJ1-2; 7 positions match TRBD1. CDR3 length equals 15 residues. With V trimmed by 2 bases and J by 0 bases, 4 bases remained unmatched. Germline V gene sequence: CDR1 SGHDT, CDR2 FRDEAV. The part of the CDR3 DNA that was read is TGTGCCAGCAGTTTAGAGGGGGCCGCAAACTCC. Translated, it gives CASSLEGAANS. The CDR3, in full, reads CASSLEGAANSDYTF.

A note on this clone: Gene names follow the mouse nomenclature. The CDR3 end is not reached by the read, which stops 4 residues before it; the germline J gene fills it in. V usage is TRBV13-1 and J usage is TRBJ1-2; D might be TRBD1 (6 bases). Trimming removed 0 bases at V and 1 base at J, with 10 bases between. The CDR3 has 15 residues. Germline-derived CDR1 and CDR2 are NSHNY and SYGAGN. CDR3: CASSDAAGVNSDYTF. The covered CDR3 bases are TGTGCCAGCAGTGATGCAGCAGGGGTAAACTCC.

This clone was counted a few times. Gene names follow the mouse nomenclature. The sequenced fragment ends 4 residues before the CDR3 boundary, so the rest is inferred from the germline J gene. This chain links TRBV13-3 with TRBJ2-4, with a weak D call TRBD1 (6 bases). Trimming took off 8 bases at V and 0 bases at J, with 10 bases between the two ends. This CDR3 has 13 residues. The germline CDR1 and CDR2 sequences are NNHDY and SYVADS. CDR3: CASTTGSQNTLYF. The CDR3 DNA, read in part, is TGTGCCAGTACGACAGGAAGTCAAAAC.

This clone was seen a handful of times. The listed genes are named as in mouse. The observed sequence ends 4 residues before the CDR3 terminus, with the missing tail filled in from the germline J gene. Other DNA variants within this sample encode the same CDR3. The chain recombines TRBV5 with TRBJ2-7, with 9 bases lining up with TRBD1. The CDR3 has 14 residues. From germline, CDR1 is LGHNA and CDR2 YNLKQL (reference sequence). V dropped 3 bases and J dropped 1; count of bases not matched to a gene: 1. The DNA read from the CDR3 is TGTGCCAGCAGCCAGGGGACAGGGTCCTAT. It yields the protein CASSQGTGSY. The full CDR3 is CASSQGTGSYEQYF.

This clone occurred a few times. Genes here carry mouse names. The sequenced fragment ends 4 residues before the CDR3 boundary, so the rest is inferred from the germline J gene. Other nucleotide sequences from this sample produce the same CDR3. The chain is built from TRBV17 and TRBJ1-1; D is unresolved. V lost 0 bases, J lost 0 bases, and 5 bases lay in between. The CDR3 sequence is 14 residues long. The V gene's germline CDR1 is MNHDT and CDR2 YYDKIL. Incomplete CDR3 DNA: TGTGCTAGCAGTAGAGACAGAGCAAACACA. It translates to CASSRDRANT. The CDR3 as a whole reads CASSRDRANTEVFF.

Of note for this clone: The gene symbols are mouse symbols. The DNA ends 4 residues before the CDR3 does, and the rest of the CDR3 is filled in from the germline J gene. The chain couples TRBV31 to TRBJ2-5; 10 bases align to TRBD2. This CDR3 spans 15 amino acids. From germline, CDR1 is GKSSPN and CDR2 SITVG. CDR3 DNA, as far as it was read: TGTGCCTGGAGCTCCTCTGGGGGGGCGCGGGAC. This translates into CAWSSSGGARD. The entire CDR3 protein reads CAWSSSGGARDTQYF.

In its sample, this clone was seen many times. Gene and germline names: mouse. The CDR3 extends 4 residues past the end of the read, so its final part is completed from the germline J gene. This rearrangement joins TRBV1 to TRBJ2-2; a weak D match, TRBD1 (5 bases). The CDR3 sequence is 13 residues long. CDR1 and CDR2 (germline): NSQYPW, LRSPGD (reference sequence). Trimming shortened V by 2 bases and J by 4 bases, and 5 bases separated the two germline ends. The CDR3 DNA, read in part, is TGCACCTGCAGTGCAAGGGGCACCGGG. Protein product: CTCSARGTG. The CDR3, in full, reads CTCSARGTGQLYF.

About this clone: Germline and genes: mouse. The CDR3 end falls 4 residues outside the read, so it is completed with the germline J gene. Other nucleotide sequences from this sample produce the same CDR3. V is TRBV17 and J is TRBJ2-5, with unresolved D. The CDR3 runs to 13 residues. V lost 2 bases to trimming and J lost 0 bases, with 3 bases between them. The germline gives CDR1 MNHDT, CDR2 YYDKIL. The chain's CDR3 is CASSRTNQDTQYF. The CDR3 DNA, read in part, is TGTGCTAGCAGTAGAACAAACCAAGAC.

On this clone: Gene names are the mouse ones. The read terminates 4 residues ahead of where the CDR3 ends, so the germline J gene completes it. The sample holds other DNA sequences that translate to the same CDR3. V usage is TRBV13-1 and J usage is TRBJ2-7; 8 nucleotides match TRBD1. Germline CDR1 reads NSHNY; CDR2 reads SYGAGN. The CDR3 totals 13 residues. The CDR3 DNA, read in part, is TGTGCCAGCAGTGGACAGGGGTGGGAT. Its protein is CASSGQGWD. The full CDR3 protein is CASSGQGWDEQYF.

This clone showed up many times. Germline and genes here are mouse. The CDR3 DNA, read in part, is TGTGCCAGCAGCCAAGAAAAGACAGGGAATGCT. This sequence encodes CASSQEKTGNA. The entire CDR3 protein is CASSQEKTGNAEQFF. The rearrangement uses TRBV5 and TRBJ2-1, with 7 bases fitting TRBD1. The CDR3 extends 4 residues past the end of the read, so its final part is completed from the germline J gene. CDR3 length: 15 amino acids. With V trimmed by 0 bases and J by 5 bases, 4 bases remained unmatched. CDR1 is LGHNA, CDR2 YNLKQL, per germline (reference sequence).

This clone turned up a few times. Gene names and germline match the mouse. The read falls 4 residues short of the CDR3 end, and the missing part is taken from the germline J gene. Within the sample, other DNA sequences also encode this same CDR3. This sequence joins TRBV19 and TRBJ2-7, with 10 bases lining up with TRBD2. CDR1 and CDR2 (germline): FNHDT, SITEND (reference sequence). V gave up 2 bases and J gave up 2 bases; unmatched junction bases: 4. This CDR3 comprises 15 residues. The CDR3 sequence is CASSISGLGTYEQYF. The sequenced CDR3 bases are TGTGCCAGCAGTATTTCGGGACTGGGGACCTAT.

To note about this clone: Mouse gene names apply. The observed sequence ends 4 residues before the CDR3 terminus, with the missing tail filled in from the germline J gene. This specimen includes other DNA sequences encoding the same CDR3. V usage is TRBV5 and J usage is TRBJ2-3; 8 nucleotides line up with TRBD2. This CDR3 is 16 amino acids long. CDR1 is LGHNA and CDR2 is YNLKQL in the germline V gene (reference sequence). V shed 2 bases, J shed 0 bases, and the junction held 4 bases outside the gene matches. Here the CDR3 reads CASSQPGGPSAETLYF. Partial CDR3 DNA: TGTGCCAGCAGCCAACCGGGGGGGCCTAGTGCAGAA.

Note on this clone: Each gene name is a mouse one. The read is 4 residues too short to cover the CDR3 end, so that end is filled in from the germline J gene. The chain uses TRBV1 and TRBJ2-1, with TRBD2 matching over 11 bases. This CDR3 comprises 15 residues. The V gene's germline CDR1 is NSQYPW and CDR2 LRSPGD (reference sequence). The CDR3 sequence is CTCSAPLGGLAEQFF. CDR3 DNA (partial): TGCACCTGCAGTGCGCCACTGGGGGGGCTGGCT.

This clone appeared a few times. Germline and genes here are mouse. The read ends 4 residues early relative to the CDR3; the germline J gene fills the gap. The rearrangement uses TRBV31 and TRBJ2-3; tentative D call: TRBD1 (7 bases). This CDR3 is 15 amino acids long. CDR1 and CDR2 (germline): GKSSPN, SITVG. Trimming left V 0 bases short and J 2 bases short, with 12 bases between. The sequenced part of the CDR3 DNA is TGTGCCTGGAGTCTAAAGGGGGCGGTTGCAGAA. It specifies CAWSLKGAVAE. The full CDR3 protein reads CAWSLKGAVAETLYF.

This clone turned up a few times. The listed genes are named as in mouse. The observed sequence ends 4 residues before the CDR3 terminus, with the missing tail filled in from the germline J gene. V gene TRBV31 combines with J gene TRBJ2-1; TRBD1 might be the D (6 bases). Trimming left V 2 bases short and J 3 bases short, with 11 bases between. The germline CDR1 and CDR2 sequences are GKSSPN and SITVG. The CDR3 is 14 amino acids. This CDR3 is CAWSSRTVYAEQFF. CDR3 bases read: TGTGCCTGGAGTTCCCGGACAGTCTATGCT.

A note on this clone: Genes here carry mouse names. Coverage ceases 4 residues before the CDR3 finishes, and the germline J gene fills in the end. Additional DNA sequences in this sample encode the identical CDR3. The chain carries TRBV13-1 and TRBJ2-1; TRBD2 aligns across 7 bases. V shed 2 bases, J shed 2 bases, and the junction held 1 base outside the gene matches. Germline CDR1 NSHNY, CDR2 SYGAGN. The CDR3 is 14 amino acids. The part of the CDR3 DNA that was read is TGTGCCAGCAGTGACCTGGGGGACTATGCT. Encoded protein: CASSDLGDYA. The CDR3 in its entirety is CASSDLGDYAEQFF.

This clone has just a few counts. Gene names and germline refer to mouse. The read ends 4 residues early relative to the CDR3; the germline J gene fills the gap. The rearrangement links TRBV5 to TRBJ2-7; 9 nucleotides agree with TRBD1. This CDR3 has 15 amino acids. Per germline, CDR1 LGHNA and CDR2 YNLKQL (reference sequence). The CDR3 DNA, read in part, is TGTGCCAGCAGCCAAGTTCGGACAGGGGTATAT. This gives the protein CASSQVRTGVY. In full, the CDR3 reads CASSQVRTGVYEQYF.

Note on this clone: These gene names are mouse names. Coverage ceases 4 residues before the CDR3 finishes, and the germline J gene fills in the end. V usage is TRBV3 and J usage is TRBJ2-5, with 7 bases lining up with TRBD2. Germline V CDR1 and CDR2: SNHLY, FYNGKV (reference sequence). The CDR3 length is 15 residues. Incomplete CDR3 DNA: TGTGCCAGCAGCTTACCCGGGACTGAGGAAGAC. Amino acids: CASSLPGTEED. The complete CDR3 reads CASSLPGTEEDTQYF.

With regard to this clone: Gene names are the mouse ones. The read ends 4 residues early relative to the CDR3; the germline J gene fills the gap. Within the sample, other DNA sequences also encode this same CDR3. J is TRBJ1-2 and V is TRBV13-1; 7 bases agree with TRBD1. The CDR3 contains 16 residues. V trimming: 0 bases; J trimming: 0 bases; junction bases outside the gene matches: 5. CDR1 and CDR2 (germline): NSHNY, SYGAGN. The sequenced CDR3 bases are TGTGCCAGCAGTGATGCCGGGACAGCCGCAAACTCC. Translating gives CASSDAGTAANS. The entire CDR3 sequence reads CASSDAGTAANSDYTF.

This clone was recorded a few times. Gene and germline names: mouse. The read ends 4 residues early relative to the CDR3; the germline J gene fills the gap. This chain uses TRBV31 with TRBJ1-1; 8 bases are shared with TRBD1. The J segment lost 4 bases and the V segment lost 6 bases, leaving 7 bases of the junction unmatched. The V gene's germline CDR1 is GKSSPN and CDR2 SITVG. This CDR3 spans 13 amino acids. CDR3 loop: CACQGARGTEVFF. Incomplete CDR3 DNA: TGTGCCTGTCAGGGGGCGCGAGGCACA.

This clone has only a few counts. Germline and genes: mouse. The CDR3 is cut off 4 residues early in the read; its end comes from the germline J gene. This chain links TRBV19 with TRBJ2-1; D not certain. The CDR3 has 15 amino acids. The ends were cut back, 5 bases at V and 0 bases at J, with 12 bases in the middle. Germline V gene lookup returns CDR1 FNHDT and CDR2 SITEND (reference sequence). Incomplete CDR3 DNA: TGTGCCAGCAGAAAGTACACGAATAACTATGCT. Protein: CASRKYTNNYA. The CDR3 as a whole reads CASRKYTNNYAEQFF.

This clone was found many times. Gene names and germline match the mouse. The read is 4 residues too short to cover the CDR3 end, so that end is filled in from the germline J gene. V gene TRBV13-1 combines with J gene TRBJ2-1; D possibly corresponds to TRBD1 (5 bases). The length of the CDR3 is 14 residues. Germline assignment: CDR1 NSHNY and CDR2 SYGAGN. CDR3 loop: CASSDREGWAEQFF. The sequenced CDR3 bases are TGTGCCAGCAGTGACAGGGAGGGATGGGCT.

Comments on this clone: These gene names are mouse names. Read sequence stops 4 residues before the CDR3 end, and the germline J gene provides the missing end. The chain recombines TRBV19 with TRBJ2-2; D possibly corresponds to TRBD1 (6 bases). This CDR3 is 15 amino acids long. The germline V gene has CDR1 FNHDT and CDR2 SITEND (reference sequence). The V and J ends lost 6 bases and 0 bases respectively, with 12 bases between them. CDR3 DNA (partial): TGTGCCAGCAACCCGGGACAAACAAACACCGGG. This gives the protein CASNPGQTNTG. The entire CDR3 protein reads CASNPGQTNTGQLYF.

This clone was seen repeatedly, ten times or more. The gene names here belong to mouse. The read ends 4 residues shy of where the CDR3 ends; the end is completed using the germline J gene. V usage is TRBV17 and J usage is TRBJ2-3; 8 bases match TRBD1. The CDR3 totals 14 residues. The germline gives CDR1 MNHDT, CDR2 YYDKIL. V lost 7 bases, J lost 0 bases, and 3 bases stayed unmatched. CDR3 amino acids: CASIDRGSAETLYF. The covered CDR3 bases are TGTGCTAGCATAGACAGGGGTAGTGCAGAA.

About this clone itself: These gene names are mouse names. The read comes to an end 4 residues before the CDR3 does, leaving the germline J gene to fill in the end. The same CDR3 also results from other DNA sequences found in this sample. The chain carries TRBV5 and TRBJ2-5, with D maybe TRBD2 (7 bases). V was cut by 4 bases and J by 2 bases, with 10 bases left in between. The CDR3 sequence is 14 residues long. Germline V lookup: CDR1 LGHNA, CDR2 YNLKQL (reference sequence). CDR3 bases read: TGTGCCAGCAGCCCCGGGGGGCGCCAAGAC. Protein: CASSPGGRQD. The entire CDR3 protein reads CASSPGGRQDTQYF.

With regard to this clone: The gene names here belong to mouse. The sequenced fragment ends 4 residues before the CDR3 boundary, so the rest is inferred from the germline J gene. J is TRBJ2-5 and V is TRBV12-1, with 9 bases lining up with TRBD1. CDR1 is SGHSN and CDR2 is HYEKVE in the germline V gene. With V trimmed by 2 bases and J by 1 base, 3 bases remained unmatched. This CDR3 has 15 amino acids. CDR3 region: CASSHRGRDQDTQYF. CDR3 DNA (partial): TGTGCCAGCTCTCACAGGGGGCGCGACCAAGAC. Full variable domain (rest looked up from reference TRBV12-1 and TRBJ2-5): DSGVVQSPRHIIKEKGGRSVLTCIPISGHSNVVWYQQTLGKELKFLIQHYEKVERDKGFLPSRFSVQQFDDYHSEMNMSALELEDSAMYFCASSHRGRDQDTQYFGPGTRLLVL.